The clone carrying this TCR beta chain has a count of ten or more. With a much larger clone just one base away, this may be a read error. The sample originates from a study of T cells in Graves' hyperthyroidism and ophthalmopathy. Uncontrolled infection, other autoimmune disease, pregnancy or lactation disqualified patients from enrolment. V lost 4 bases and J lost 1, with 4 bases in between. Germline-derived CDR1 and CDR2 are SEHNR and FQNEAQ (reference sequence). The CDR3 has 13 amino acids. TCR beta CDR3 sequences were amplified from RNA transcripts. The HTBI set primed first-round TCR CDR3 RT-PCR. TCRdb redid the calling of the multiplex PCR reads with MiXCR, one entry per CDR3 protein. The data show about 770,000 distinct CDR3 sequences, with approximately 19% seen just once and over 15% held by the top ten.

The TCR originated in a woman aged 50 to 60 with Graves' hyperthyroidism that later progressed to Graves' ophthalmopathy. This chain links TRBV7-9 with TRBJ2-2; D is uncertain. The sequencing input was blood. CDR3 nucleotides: TGTGCCAGCAGCTCGATGAACACCGGGGAGCTGTTTTTT. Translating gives CASSSMNTGELFF.